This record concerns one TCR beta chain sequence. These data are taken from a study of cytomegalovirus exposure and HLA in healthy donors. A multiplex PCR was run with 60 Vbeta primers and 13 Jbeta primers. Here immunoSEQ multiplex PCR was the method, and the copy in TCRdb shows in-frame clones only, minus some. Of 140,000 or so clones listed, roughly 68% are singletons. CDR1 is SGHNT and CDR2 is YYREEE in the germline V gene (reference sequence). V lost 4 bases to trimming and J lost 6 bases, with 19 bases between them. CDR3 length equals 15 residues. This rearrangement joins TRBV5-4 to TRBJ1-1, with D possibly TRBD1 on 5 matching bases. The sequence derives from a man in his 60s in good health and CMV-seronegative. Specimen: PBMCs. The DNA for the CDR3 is TGTGCCAGCAGCGTGATGGGGCTAAGGGAGGCTGAAGCTTTCTTT. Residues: CASSVMGLREAEAFF.